This T cell receptor beta chain was retrieved from a study of Graves' ophthalmopathy and Graves' hyperthyroidism. The wider study: Peripheral blood samples were taken at initial diagnosis, before any treatment. General study results and limits: Blood shared most expanded thyroid clonotypes above 0.001 frequency.

This clonotype was observed a few times. Antigen specificity is unknown. From RNA, the CDR3 regions of TCR beta chains were amplified and sequenced. Second-round multiplex PCR followed a first-round RT-PCR using HTBI primers. TCRdb used MiXCR to reprocess the multiplex PCR reads, holding one entry per CDR3 protein. The data show about 400,000 distinct CDR3 sequences, with around 20% seen just once and around 3.2% held by the top ten. The sequence was collected from a young woman with stable Graves' hyperthyroidism. Sequenced material: peripheral blood.

CDR3 nucleotides: TGTGCCAGCAGTAACCCCGGGCGCGGTAACTACGAGCAGTACTTC. Translating it yields CASSNPGRGNYEQYF. The chain recombines TRBV12-3 or TRBV12-4 with TRBJ2-7, with unresolved D. CDR3 length: 15 amino acids. V lost 5 bases to trimming and J lost 3 bases, with 17 bases between them.